One sample yielded the 29 T cell receptor beta chains listed below, sequenced in a study of cytomegalovirus exposure and HLA in healthy donors. Some clones are missing from TCRdb's copy, which holds only in-frame ones; the method was immunoSEQ multiplex PCR. The sample includes 150,000 to 200,000 clones, 84% of them seen just once. Source material: PBMCs. These receptors all come from a young man in good health and CMV-seropositive.

V and J are TRBV19 and TRBJ1-1, with TRBD1 matching 7 bases. Per germline, CDR1 LNHDA and CDR2 SQIVND (reference sequence). Losses at the gene ends were 4 bases for V and 0 bases for J; bases not matched to a gene: 8. The CDR3 extends over 16 amino acids. The CDR3 sequence is CASSRDSEVLNTEAFF. The CDR3 bases are TGTGCCAGTAGTAGGGACAGCGAGGTACTGAACACTGAAGCTTTCTTT. The variable domain in full, completed from reference TRBV19 and TRBJ1-1, reads DGGITQSPKYLFRKEGQNVTLSCEQNLNHDAMYWYRQDPGQGLRLIYYSQIVNDFQKGDIAEGYSVSREKKESFPLTVTSAQKNPTAFYLCASSRDSEVLNTEAFFGQGTRLTVV.

This rearrangement joins TRBV6-6 to TRBJ1-5, with 9 bases aligning to TRBD1. CDR1 is MNHNY, CDR2 SVGAGI, per germline (reference sequence). Losses at the gene ends were 7 bases for V and 6 bases for J; bases not matched to a gene: 10. The CDR3 has 15 amino acids. The CDR3 region is CASKPRDRVGQPQHF. The DNA of the CDR3 is TGTGCCAGCAAACCCCGGGACAGGGTCGGTCAGCCCCAGCATTTT.

This chain links TRBV2 with TRBJ1-4; perhaps TRBD1 as D (6 bases). Trimming pared 7 bases from V and 8 bases from J, leaving 14 bases between. The CDR3 is made up of 13 amino acids. Germline V gene data show CDR1 as SNHLY and CDR2 as FYNNEI. CDR3 region: CASNGGRGEKLFF. The CDR3 DNA is TGTGCCAGCAACGGGGGGCGGGGAGAAAAACTGTTTTTT.

V usage is TRBV7-3 and J usage is TRBJ1-2, with TRBD1 identical over 9 bases. V gave up 0 bases and J gave up 8 bases; unmatched junction bases: 4. The germline V gene has CDR1 SGHTA and CDR2 FQGTGA. The CDR3 has 14 amino acids. CDR3 sequence: CASSLTQGAGGYTF. CDR3 nucleotides: TGTGCCAGCAGCTTAACACAGGGGGCCGGGGGCTACACCTTC.

The chain carries TRBV7-3 and TRBJ2-7; TRBD2 matches at 7 bases. CDR3 length equals 15 residues. The germline V gene has CDR1 SGHTA and CDR2 FQGTGA. J gave up 1 base and V 4 bases, and 7 bases lay outside the gene matches. CDR3 DNA: TGTGCCAGCAGCTATTCTAGCGGAGAGTCCTACGAGCAGTACTTC. Translation gives CASSYSSGESYEQYF.

This clone was counted once. The chain joins TRBV5-4 to TRBJ2-6, with D possibly TRBD2 on 5 matching bases. Per germline, CDR1 SGHNT and CDR2 YYREEE (reference sequence). V lost 4 bases and J 4 bases, leaving 12 bases between the germline ends. CDR3 size: 15 residues. CDR3 sequence (DNA): TGTGCCAGCAGCCAGAGGGAATCCGGGGCCAACGTCCTGACTTTC. Translation gives CASSQRESGANVLTF.

The rearrangement joins TRBV18 to TRBJ1-1; D gene unclear. V lost 2 bases and J lost 3, with 7 bases in between. The CDR3 loop spans 13 amino acids. Germline V gene lookup returns CDR1 KGHSH and CDR2 LQKENI. The CDR3 nucleotides are TGTGCCAGCTCACCAGAGGCCGACACTGAAGCTTTCTTT. Translating it yields CASSPEADTEAFF.

The chain carries TRBV6-5 and TRBJ1-6; TRBD1 matches at 7 bases. Germline-derived CDR1 and CDR2 are MNHEY and SVGAGI. This CDR3 comprises 14 residues. Germline trimming cut 4 bases from V and 11 bases from J; bases unmatched to any gene: 8. CDR3 coding DNA: TGTGCCAGCAGTTCGAACAGGGGATCGGCACCCCTCCACTTT. Protein: CASSSNRGSAPLHF.

In this sample, this clone turned up once. The chain uses TRBV12-5 and TRBJ2-1, with D possibly matching TRBD1 (5 bases). CDR1 is LGHNT, CDR2 FRNRAP, per germline. Trimming cost V 1 base and J 8 bases, with 9 bases left between them. This CDR3 has 13 residues. The CDR3 DNA reads as TGTGCTAGTGGTTTGGGGCTAGGGGATGAGCAGTTCTTC. Translation: CASGLGLGDEQFF.

The chain carries TRBV6-5 and TRBJ2-3, with D possibly TRBD1 on 6 matching bases. V was cut by 2 bases and J by 5 bases, with 14 bases left in between. Germline V CDR1 and CDR2: MNHEY, SVGAGI. The CDR3 extends over 15 amino acids. DNA of the CDR3: TGTGCCAGCAGTTACGTGGCAGGGGCGGGAGATACGCAGTATTTT. This gives the protein CASSYVAGAGDTQYF.

V and J are TRBV5-4 and TRBJ2-2; D unclear. Germline values: CDR1 SGHNT, CDR2 YYREEE (reference sequence). Trimming shortened V by 0 bases and J by 7 bases, and 10 bases separated the two germline ends. This CDR3 contains 14 residues. CDR3 in DNA: TGTGCCAGCAGCTTGGACCGGAGAGGCGGGGAGCTGTTTTTT. Amino acid sequence: CASSLDRRGGELFF.

This clone has only a few counts. V gene TRBV5-1 combines with J gene TRBJ2-2; 11 positions agree with TRBD2. V trimming: 0 bases; J trimming: 5 bases; junction bases outside the gene matches: 3. CDR3 length equals 16 residues. In germline, CDR1 is SGHRS, CDR2 YFSETQ. The CDR3 here is CASSLGSSGRTGELFF. CDR3 DNA: TGCGCCAGCAGCTTGGGCTCTAGCGGGAGGACCGGGGAGCTGTTTTTT.

This clone has more than one count but fewer than ten. Other DNA sequences in the sample encode the same CDR3. This chain connects TRBV19 to TRBJ1-5; D uncertain. This CDR3 is 12 amino acids long. The ends were cut back, 2 bases at V and 5 bases at J, with 4 bases in the middle. Germline V gene lookup returns CDR1 LNHDA and CDR2 SQIVND (reference sequence). CDR3 nucleotide sequence: TGTGCCAGTAGTATACTGTATCAGCCCCAGCATTTT. Translated, it gives CASSILYQPQHF.

This chain joins TRBV19 and TRBJ2-6; TRBD1 matches at 10 bases. With V trimmed by 11 bases and J by 3 bases, 7 bases remained unmatched. CDR1 and CDR2 (germline): LNHDA, SQIVND (reference sequence). The CDR3 extends over 15 amino acids. This CDR3 is CASRTGGYGANVLTF. For the CDR3, the DNA is TGTGCCTCCCGGACAGGGGGTTATGGGGCCAACGTCCTGACTTTC.

J is TRBJ2-3 and V is TRBV29-1, with TRBD2 matching 7 bases. The V gene end was trimmed by 4 bases and the J gene end by 3 bases; junction bases not matched to a gene: 13. This CDR3 is built from 16 residues. Germline CDR1 and CDR2: SQVTM and ANQGSEA. Here the CDR3 DNA reads TGCAGCGTTGCCGGTCATGGCGGGAGAGGAACAGATACGCAGTATTTT. It codes for CSVAGHGGRGTDTQYF.

This chain connects TRBV28 to TRBJ2-7; D is unclear. Germline V gives CDR1 MDHEN, CDR2 SYDVKM. V lost 3 bases and J lost 1, with 7 bases in between. This CDR3 comprises 13 residues. The CDR3 loop is CASSLRYSYEQYF. The CDR3, as DNA: TGTGCCAGCAGTTTGCGCTATTCCTACGAGCAGTACTTC. Looking up the rest from reference TRBV28 and TRBJ2-7 gives the full variable domain: DVKVTQSSRYLVKRTGEKVFLECVQDMDHENMFWYRQDPGLGLRLIYFSYDVKMKEKGDIPEGYSVSREKKERFSLILESASTNQTSMYLCASSLRYSYEQYFGPGTRLTVT.

The CDR3 region is CASSEGQNFNYGYTF. The CDR3 DNA follows: TGTGCCAGCAGTGAAGGACAGAACTTCAACTATGGCTACACCTTC. The chain has TRBV28 and TRBJ1-2; the D gene is possibly TRBD1 (6 bases). V was trimmed by 5 bases and J by 2 bases, leaving 15 bases between them. This CDR3 comprises 15 residues. Germline V gives CDR1 MDHEN, CDR2 SYDVKM.

This clone was picked up a small number of times. The rearrangement links TRBV9 to TRBJ1-1; a weak D match, TRBD1 (5 bases). V was clipped by 4 bases and J by 8 bases, with 15 bases between them. CDR3 length: 13 amino acids. Germline-derived CDR1 and CDR2 are SGDLS and YYNGEE. CDR3 sequence reads: CASSPGRGREAFF. The CDR3, as DNA: TGTGCCAGCAGCCCCGGGAGGGGTCGAGAAGCTTTCTTT.

The chain couples TRBV5-1 to TRBJ2-2; D is undetermined. Trimming pared 0 bases from V and 0 bases from J, leaving 6 bases between. Germline CDR1 and CDR2: SGHRS and YFSETQ. The CDR3 loop spans 15 amino acids. CDR3 sequence (DNA): TGCGCCAGCAGCTTGGACAGAGCGAACACCGGGGAGCTGTTTTTT. It encodes CASSLDRANTGELFF.

This chain joins TRBV6-4 and TRBJ2-3; D may be TRBD2 (6 bases). Trimming cost V 0 bases and J 1 base, with 11 bases left between them. CDR3 length equals 16 residues. The germline CDR1 and CDR2 sequences are MRHNA and SNTAGT. The DNA of the CDR3 is TGTGCCAGCAGTGACTCTAGCGGAGGCGGCACAGATACGCAGTATTTT. It is translated as CASSDSSGGGTDTQYF.

This clone is a singleton in its sample. The chain uses TRBV12-5 and TRBJ1-1; D ambiguous. Germline-derived CDR1 and CDR2 are LGHNT and FRNRAP. The V end was cut by 6 bases, the J end by 3 bases, with 11 bases between. The CDR3 extends over 13 amino acids. CDR3 sequence: CASGLDIDTEAFF. Here the CDR3 DNA reads TGTGCTAGTGGACTCGACATTGACACTGAAGCTTTCTTT.

Here the CDR3 reads CASSPQIPTSGSMDEQFF. The CDR3 DNA follows: TGTGCCAGCTCACCCCAGATCCCAACTAGCGGGAGTATGGATGAGCAGTTCTTC. The chain combines TRBV18 with TRBJ2-1; 11 nucleotides align to TRBD2. There are 18 residues in the CDR3. Germline V lookup: CDR1 KGHSH, CDR2 LQKENI. Unmatched junction bases numbered 15, after V lost 3 bases and J lost 8 bases.

This clone was seen a handful of times. This rearrangement joins TRBV29-1 to TRBJ1-2; a possible D gene is TRBD1 (5 bases). The length of the CDR3 is 12 residues. Per the germline V gene, CDR1 is SQVTM and CDR2 is ANQGSEA. CDR3 nucleotide sequence: TGCACCTTCAGGGAAAGGGGAAGTGGCTACACCTTC. Residues: CTFRERGSGYTF.

The rearrangement links TRBV30 to TRBJ2-3; tentative D call: TRBD1 (6 bases). In germline, CDR1 is GTSNPN, CDR2 SVGIG (reference sequence). Trimming took off 3 bases at V and 4 bases at J, with 17 bases between the two ends. CDR3 length equals 15 residues. CDR3 DNA sequence: TGTGCCTGGAGACAGGGAGTAGGGGATGCAGATACGCAGTATTTT. Residues: CAWRQGVGDADTQYF.

The chain has TRBV9 and TRBJ1-2, with 8 bases matching TRBD1. This CDR3 comprises 14 residues. The J segment lost 7 bases and the V segment lost 4 bases, leaving 9 bases of the junction unmatched. CDR1 is SGDLS and CDR2 is YYNGEE in the germline V gene. The CDR3 loop reads CASSLVDRDGGYTF. CDR3 in DNA: TGTGCCAGCAGCTTAGTGGACAGGGATGGTGGCTACACCTTC.

This clone came up once. V gene TRBV7-3 combines with J gene TRBJ1-1; possibly TRBD1 for D (5 bases). Trimming stripped 6 bases from V and 1 base from J, with 9 bases between. Germline CDR1 and CDR2: SGHTA and FQGTGA. The length of the CDR3 is 13 residues. The CDR3 DNA is TGTGCCAGCAGATTCACAGGGAACACTGAAGCTTTCTTT. Its translation is CASRFTGNTEAFF.

The CDR3 sequence: CASSFRFTQANTGELFF. The CDR3 bases are TGTGCCAGCAGCTTTAGGTTTACACAGGCGAACACCGGGGAGCTGTTTTTT. The chain carries TRBV11-2 and TRBJ2-2; maybe TRBD1 (5 bases). The CDR3 spans 17 residues. Germline assignment: CDR1 SGHAT and CDR2 FQNNGV. The V end was cut by 3 bases, the J end by 0 bases, with 14 bases between.

This chain uses TRBV5-4 with TRBJ1-4; D possibly corresponds to TRBD1 (6 bases). CDR1 is SGHNT, CDR2 YYREEE, per germline (reference sequence). V gave up 4 bases and J gave up 6 bases, with 10 bases separating them. The CDR3 spans 13 residues. This CDR3 reads CASSHRQDEKLFF. The CDR3 bases are TGTGCCAGCAGCCACCGACAGGATGAAAAACTGTTTTTT.

The sample holds one count of this clone. The chain combines TRBV4-3 with TRBJ1-1; TRBD1 aligns across 10 bases. The CDR3 runs 14 residues. Per the germline V gene, CDR1 is LGHNA and CDR2 is YSLEER. The trim removed 3 bases at V and 5 bases at J, leaving 3 bases unmatched. The CDR3 here is CASSQRGQGTEAFF. The CDR3 nucleotides read TGCGCCAGCAGCCAGAGGGGACAGGGGACTGAAGCTTTCTTT.